The 8 T cell receptor beta chains below come from one sample, sequenced in a study of T cell repertoires in cytomegalovirus infection. TCRdb re-analysed the reads in MiXCR, keeping a single row per CDR3 protein. The table has fewer than 550,000 distinct CDR3 sequences, around 11% seen once. Sequencing used PBMCs. Receptor source: a human donor in good health (CMV status not recorded). Some clones in this sample may be carry-over from other donors' samples.

The chain recombines TRBV3-1 with TRBJ1-4; D gene unclear. Trimming shortened V by 0 bases and J by 8 bases, and 13 bases separated the two germline ends. CDR3 length: 15 amino acids. Germline CDR1 and CDR2: LGHDT and YNNKEL (reference sequence). The CDR3 bases are TGTGCCAGCAGCCAAGAGCGCGGGCCTCTGGAAAAACTGTTTTTT. Amino acid sequence: CASSQERGPLEKLFF.

The V and J genes are TRBV18 and TRBJ2-7, with D tentatively TRBD1 (7 bases). Trimming left V 5 bases short and J 5 bases short, with 13 bases between. The CDR3 spans 13 residues. Germline values: CDR1 KGHSH, CDR2 LQKENI. The CDR3 sequence is CASSGGTADEQYF. The CDR3 DNA reads TGTGCCAGCTCAGGCGGGACAGCGGACGAGCAGTACTTC.

This clonotype was observed many times. V is TRBV20-1 and J is TRBJ1-1; 8 bases map to TRBD1. The CDR3 spans 15 residues. The germline V gene encodes CDR1 DFQATT and CDR2 SNEGSKA (reference sequence). V dropped 5 bases and J dropped 5; count of bases not matched to a gene: 13. Written as DNA, the CDR3 is TGCAGTGCTCCGGTGATCAGGGGGCGAGGAACTGAAGCTTTCTTT. Its translation: CSAPVIRGRGTEAFF.

This clonotype came up many times. The genes are TRBV4-2 and TRBJ1-3; TRBD1 matches at 9 bases. This CDR3 comprises 19 residues. The germline gives CDR1 LGHNA, CDR2 YNFKEQ. V was pared by 1 base and J by 1 base, with 11 bases of the junction left unmatched. In nucleotides, the CDR3 is TGTGCCAGCAGCCAAGCGGTGACAGGGGGAACGTTATCTGGAAACACCATATATTTT. Translating it yields CASSQAVTGGTLSGNTIYF.

This clonotype was observed many times. The V and J genes are TRBV14 and TRBJ1-1; D remains unclear. The length of the CDR3 is 15 residues. Deletions cut 2 bases from V and 7 bases from J, with 17 bases between. The V gene's germline CDR1 is SGHDN and CDR2 FVKESK. In nucleotides, the CDR3 is TGTGCCAGCAGCCAATTGGGATACCTCGAGGTTGAAGCTTTCTTT. Amino acids: CASSQLGYLEVEAFF.

J is TRBJ2-3 and V is TRBV6-1; D unclear. V was clipped by 0 bases and J by 5 bases, with 12 bases between them. Per the germline V gene, CDR1 is MNHNS and CDR2 is SASEGT. This CDR3 is built from 15 residues. CDR3 in DNA: TGTGCCAGCAGTGAAGCTCCTGATATAGGAGATACGCAGTATTTT. Residues: CASSEAPDIGDTQYF.

CDR3 region: CASSSSRDAAAGELFF. DNA of the CDR3: TGCGCCAGCAGCTCGTCCCGGGACGCGGCGGCTGGGGAGCTGTTTTTT. The chain combines TRBV5-1 with TRBJ2-2; D possibly matches TRBD1 or TRBD2 (5 bases each). The length of the CDR3 is 16 residues. The V end was cut by 3 bases, the J end by 8 bases, with 20 bases between. Germline assignment: CDR1 SGHRS and CDR2 YFSETQ.

In its sample, this clonotype was seen a few times. The CDR3 sequence: CASSLGRGGTYEQYF. CDR3 in DNA: TGTGCCAGCAGTTTAGGGAGGGGTGGGACCTACGAGCAGTACTTC. The V call is TRBV27, the J call TRBJ2-7; TRBD2 agrees at 7 bases. V gave up 2 bases and J gave up 2 bases; unmatched junction bases: 6. The CDR3 contains 15 residues. Germline CDR1 is MNHEY and CDR2 is SMNVEV (reference sequence).